This TCR beta chain appears in the sequencing data of a study of control samples from healthy donors and cancer patients. The method was immunoSEQ multiplex PCR; TCRdb's version includes in-frame clones alone and lacks a portion of them. This repertoire shows approximately 230,000 clones, more than 65% found once; its top ten account for 10% to 15%. The receptor was isolated from an older woman with lung cancer. The sequencing sample was made of PBMCs.

The CDR3 region is CASSLVPDSPLHF. The CDR3 DNA follows: TGTGCCAGCAGCTTGGTCCCCGATTCACCCCTCCACTTT. The gene calls are TRBV5-6 and TRBJ1-6; D ambiguous. The CDR3 runs 13 residues. In germline, CDR1 is SGHDT, CDR2 YYEEEE. The V end was cut by 0 bases, the J end by 8 bases, with 6 bases between. The full variable domain, in which reference TRBV5-6 and TRBJ1-6 provide the parts outside the CDR3, is DAGVTQSPTHLIKTRGQQVTLRCSPKSGHDTVSWYQQALGQGPQFIFQYYEEEERQRGNFPDRFSGHQFPNYSSELNVNALLLGDSALYLCASSLVPDSPLHFGNGTRLTVT.